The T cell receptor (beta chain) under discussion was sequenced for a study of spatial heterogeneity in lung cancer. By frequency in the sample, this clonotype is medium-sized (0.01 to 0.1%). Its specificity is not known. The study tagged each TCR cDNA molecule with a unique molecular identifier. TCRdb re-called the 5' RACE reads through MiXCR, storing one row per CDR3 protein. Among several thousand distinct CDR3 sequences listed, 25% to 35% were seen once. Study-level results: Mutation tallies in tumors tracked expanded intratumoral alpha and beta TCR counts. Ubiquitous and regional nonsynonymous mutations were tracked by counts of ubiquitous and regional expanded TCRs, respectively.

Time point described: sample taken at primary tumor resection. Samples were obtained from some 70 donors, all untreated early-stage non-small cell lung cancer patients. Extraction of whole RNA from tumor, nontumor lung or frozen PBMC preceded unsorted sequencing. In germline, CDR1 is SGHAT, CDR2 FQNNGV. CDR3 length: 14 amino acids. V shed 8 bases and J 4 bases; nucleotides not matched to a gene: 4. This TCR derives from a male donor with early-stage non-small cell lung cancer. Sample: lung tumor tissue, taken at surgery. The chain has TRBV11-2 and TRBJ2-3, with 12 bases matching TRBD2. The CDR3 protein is CASRGLAGPDTQYF. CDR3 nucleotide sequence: TGTGCCAGCCGGGGACTAGCGGGCCCAGATACGCAGTATTTT.